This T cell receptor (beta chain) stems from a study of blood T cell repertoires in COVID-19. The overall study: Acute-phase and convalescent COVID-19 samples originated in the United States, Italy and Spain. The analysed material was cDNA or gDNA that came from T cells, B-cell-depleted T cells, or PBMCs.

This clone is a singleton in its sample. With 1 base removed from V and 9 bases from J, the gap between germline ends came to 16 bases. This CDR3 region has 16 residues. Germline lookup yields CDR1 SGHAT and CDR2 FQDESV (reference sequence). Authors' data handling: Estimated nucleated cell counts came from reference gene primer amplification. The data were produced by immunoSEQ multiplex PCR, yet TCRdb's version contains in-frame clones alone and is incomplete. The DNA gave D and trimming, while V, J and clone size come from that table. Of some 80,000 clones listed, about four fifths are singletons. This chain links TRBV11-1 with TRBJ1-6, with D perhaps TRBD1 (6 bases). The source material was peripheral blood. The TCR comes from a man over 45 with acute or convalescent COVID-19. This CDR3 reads CASSLVPQGSSSPLHF. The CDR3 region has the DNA TGTGCCAGCAGCTTAGTACCTCAGGGGTCCTCTTCACCCCTCCACTTT. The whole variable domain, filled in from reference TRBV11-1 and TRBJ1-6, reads EAEVAQSPRYKITEKSQAVAFWCDPISGHATLYWYRQILGQGPELLVQFQDESVVDDSQLPKDRFSAERLKGVDSTLKIQPAELGDSAMYLCASSLVPQGSSSPLHFGNGTRLTVT.